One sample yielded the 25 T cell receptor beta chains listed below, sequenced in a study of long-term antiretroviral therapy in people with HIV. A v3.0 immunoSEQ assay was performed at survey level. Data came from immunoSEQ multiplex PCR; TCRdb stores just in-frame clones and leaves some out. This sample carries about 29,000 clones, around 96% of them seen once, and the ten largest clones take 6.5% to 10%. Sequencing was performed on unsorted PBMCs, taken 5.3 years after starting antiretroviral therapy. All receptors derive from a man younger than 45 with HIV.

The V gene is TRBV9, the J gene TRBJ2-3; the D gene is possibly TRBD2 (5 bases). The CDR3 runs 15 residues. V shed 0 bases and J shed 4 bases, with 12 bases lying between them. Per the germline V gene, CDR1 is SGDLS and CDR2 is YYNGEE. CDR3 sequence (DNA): TGTGCCAGCAGCGTAGCCCCGGAGGCAGCAGATACGCAGTATTTT. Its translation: CASSVAPEAADTQYF.

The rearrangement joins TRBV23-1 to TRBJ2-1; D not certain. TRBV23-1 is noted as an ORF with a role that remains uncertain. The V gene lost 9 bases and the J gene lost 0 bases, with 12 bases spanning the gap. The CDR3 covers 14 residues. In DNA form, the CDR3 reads TGCGCCAGGAGGCGTCGGCACTCCTACAATGAGCAGTTCTTC. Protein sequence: CARRRRHSYNEQFF.

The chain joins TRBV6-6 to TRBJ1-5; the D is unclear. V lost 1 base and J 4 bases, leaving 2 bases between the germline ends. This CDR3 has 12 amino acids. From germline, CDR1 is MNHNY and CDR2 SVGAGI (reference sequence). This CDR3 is CASSYFNQPQHF. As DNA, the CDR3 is TGTGCCAGCAGTTACTTTAATCAGCCCCAGCATTTT.

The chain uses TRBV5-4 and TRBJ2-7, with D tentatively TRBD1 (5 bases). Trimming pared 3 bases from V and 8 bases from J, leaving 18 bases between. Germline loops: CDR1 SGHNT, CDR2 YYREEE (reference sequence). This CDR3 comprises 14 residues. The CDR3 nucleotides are TGTGCCAGCAGCTCACCGACAGTGTCTCTCAAGCAGTACTTC. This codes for CASSSPTVSLKQYF.

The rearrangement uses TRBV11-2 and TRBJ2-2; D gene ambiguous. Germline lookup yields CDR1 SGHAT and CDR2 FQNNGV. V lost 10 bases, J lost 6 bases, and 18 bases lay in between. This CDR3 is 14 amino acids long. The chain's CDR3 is CATSGLRFAGELFF. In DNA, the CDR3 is TGTGCCACCTCGGGCCTCCGGTTCGCCGGGGAGCTGTTTTTT.

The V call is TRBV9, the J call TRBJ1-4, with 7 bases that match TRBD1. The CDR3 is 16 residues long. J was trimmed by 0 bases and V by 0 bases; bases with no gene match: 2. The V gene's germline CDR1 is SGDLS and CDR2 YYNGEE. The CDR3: CASSVGQGSTNEKLFF. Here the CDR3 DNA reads TGTGCCAGCAGCGTAGGACAGGGCTCAACTAATGAAAAACTGTTTTTT.

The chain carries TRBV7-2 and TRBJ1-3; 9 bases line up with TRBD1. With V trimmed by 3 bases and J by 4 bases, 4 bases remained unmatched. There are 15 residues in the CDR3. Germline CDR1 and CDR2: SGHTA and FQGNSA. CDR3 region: CASSFGTGTGNTIYF. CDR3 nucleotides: TGTGCCAGCAGCTTCGGGACAGGGACAGGAAACACCATATATTTT.

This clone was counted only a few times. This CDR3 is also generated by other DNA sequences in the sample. The CDR3 DNA follows: TGTGCCAGCAGTTACTCGCCAGGGCGCGACGAGCAGTACTTC. Its translation is CASSYSPGRDEQYF. The chain is built from TRBV6-6 and TRBJ2-7, with a possible D match to TRBD1 (5 bases). V was clipped by 0 bases and J by 5 bases, with 11 bases between them. CDR1 MNHNY and CDR2 SVGAGI come from the germline V gene (reference sequence). The CDR3 runs to 14 residues.

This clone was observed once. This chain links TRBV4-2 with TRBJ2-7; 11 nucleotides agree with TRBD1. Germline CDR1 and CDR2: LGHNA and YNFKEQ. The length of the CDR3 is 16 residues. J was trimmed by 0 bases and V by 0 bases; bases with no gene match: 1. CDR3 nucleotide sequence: TGTGCCAGCAGCCAAGAGGGGACAGGGGGCTCCTACGAGCAGTACTTC. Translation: CASSQEGTGGSYEQYF.

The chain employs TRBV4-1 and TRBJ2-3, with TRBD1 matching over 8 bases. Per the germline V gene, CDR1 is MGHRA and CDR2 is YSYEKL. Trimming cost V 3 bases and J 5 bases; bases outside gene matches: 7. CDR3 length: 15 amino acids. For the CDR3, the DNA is TGCGCCAGCAGCCAGGCCCCAGACAGGGGAGATACGCAGTATTTT. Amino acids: CASSQAPDRGDTQYF.

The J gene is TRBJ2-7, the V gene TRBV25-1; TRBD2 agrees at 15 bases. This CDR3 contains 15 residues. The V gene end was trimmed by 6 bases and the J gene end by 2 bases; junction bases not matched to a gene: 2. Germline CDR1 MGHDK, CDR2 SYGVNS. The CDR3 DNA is TGTGCCAGCAGGGGACTAGCGGGGGGTGCCTACGAGCAGTACTTC. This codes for CASRGLAGGAYEQYF.

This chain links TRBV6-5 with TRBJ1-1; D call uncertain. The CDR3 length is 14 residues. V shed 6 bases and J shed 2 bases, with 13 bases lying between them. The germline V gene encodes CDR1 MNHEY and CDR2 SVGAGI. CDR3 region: CASSLEALNTEAFF. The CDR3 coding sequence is TGTGCCAGCAGCCTGGAGGCTCTTAACACTGAAGCTTTCTTT.

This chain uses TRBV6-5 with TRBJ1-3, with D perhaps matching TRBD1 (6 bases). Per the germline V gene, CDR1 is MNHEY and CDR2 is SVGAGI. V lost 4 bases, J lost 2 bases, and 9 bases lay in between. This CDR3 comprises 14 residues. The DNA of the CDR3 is TGTGCCAGCAGTTCGCGGACAGCTGGAAACACCATATATTTT. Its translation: CASSSRTAGNTIYF.

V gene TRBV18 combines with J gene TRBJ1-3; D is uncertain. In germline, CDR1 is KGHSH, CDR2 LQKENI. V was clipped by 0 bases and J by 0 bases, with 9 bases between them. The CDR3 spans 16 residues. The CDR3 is CASSPPRKSSGNTIYF. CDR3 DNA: TGTGCCAGCTCACCACCCAGGAAGAGCTCTGGAAACACCATATATTTT.

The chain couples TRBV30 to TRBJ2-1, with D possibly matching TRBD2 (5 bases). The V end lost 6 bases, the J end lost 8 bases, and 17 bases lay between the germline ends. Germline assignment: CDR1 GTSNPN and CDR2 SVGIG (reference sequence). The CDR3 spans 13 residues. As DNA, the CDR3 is TGTGCCTGCGCGGCCTTACCGAGGGATGAGCAGTTCTTC. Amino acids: CACAALPRDEQFF.

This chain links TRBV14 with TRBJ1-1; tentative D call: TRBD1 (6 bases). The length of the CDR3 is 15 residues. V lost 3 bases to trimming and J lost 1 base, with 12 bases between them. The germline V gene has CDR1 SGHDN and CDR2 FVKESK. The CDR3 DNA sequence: TGTGCCAGCAGCCAGACAACAGGGCCGAACACTGAAGCTTTCTTT. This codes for CASSQTTGPNTEAFF.

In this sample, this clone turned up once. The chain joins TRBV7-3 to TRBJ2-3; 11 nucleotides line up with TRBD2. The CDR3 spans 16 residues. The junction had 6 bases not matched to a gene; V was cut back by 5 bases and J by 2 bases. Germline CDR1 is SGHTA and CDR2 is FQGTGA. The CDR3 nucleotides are TGTGCCAGCAGCCCCGGGACTAGCGGACCCACAGATACGCAGTATTTT. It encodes CASSPGTSGPTDTQYF.

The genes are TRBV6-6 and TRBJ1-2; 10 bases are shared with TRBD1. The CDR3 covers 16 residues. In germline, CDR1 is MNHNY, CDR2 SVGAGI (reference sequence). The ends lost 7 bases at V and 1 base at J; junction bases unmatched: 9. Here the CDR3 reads CASTSGQGVFNYGYTF. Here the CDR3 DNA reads TGTGCCAGCACCTCCGGACAGGGGGTTTTTAACTATGGCTACACCTTC.

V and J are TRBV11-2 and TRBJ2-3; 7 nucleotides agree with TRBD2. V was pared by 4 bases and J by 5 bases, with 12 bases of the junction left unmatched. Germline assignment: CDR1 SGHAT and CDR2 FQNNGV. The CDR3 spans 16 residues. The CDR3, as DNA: TGTGCCAGCAGCTCCCCCTGGGGAGGGGTGGGAGATACGCAGTATTTT. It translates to CASSSPWGGVGDTQYF.

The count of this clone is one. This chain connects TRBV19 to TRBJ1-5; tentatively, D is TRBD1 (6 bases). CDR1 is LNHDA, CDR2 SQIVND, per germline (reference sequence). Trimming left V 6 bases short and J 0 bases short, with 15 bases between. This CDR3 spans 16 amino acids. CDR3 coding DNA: TGTGCCAGTAGGGAGGGAGGGGGTTATAGCAATCAGCCCCAGCATTTT. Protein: CASREGGGYSNQPQHF.

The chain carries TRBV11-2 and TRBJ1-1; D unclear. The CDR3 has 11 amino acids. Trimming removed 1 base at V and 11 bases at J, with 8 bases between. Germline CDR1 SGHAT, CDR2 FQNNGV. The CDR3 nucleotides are TGTGCCAGCAGCTTAGCTGGGTATGCTTTCTTT. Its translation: CASSLAGYAFF.

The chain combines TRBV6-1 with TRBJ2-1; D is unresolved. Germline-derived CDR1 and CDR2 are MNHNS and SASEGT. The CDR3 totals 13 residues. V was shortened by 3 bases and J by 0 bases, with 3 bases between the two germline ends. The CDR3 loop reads CASSDSSYNEQFF. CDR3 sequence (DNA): TGTGCCAGCAGTGACAGCTCCTACAATGAGCAGTTCTTC.

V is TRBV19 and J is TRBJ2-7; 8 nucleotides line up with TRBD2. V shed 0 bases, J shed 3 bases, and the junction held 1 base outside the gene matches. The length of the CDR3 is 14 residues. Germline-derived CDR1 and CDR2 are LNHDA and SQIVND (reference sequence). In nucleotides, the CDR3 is TGTGCCAGTAGTATAGATCGGGGGGGCTACGAGCAGTACTTC. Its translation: CASSIDRGGYEQYF.

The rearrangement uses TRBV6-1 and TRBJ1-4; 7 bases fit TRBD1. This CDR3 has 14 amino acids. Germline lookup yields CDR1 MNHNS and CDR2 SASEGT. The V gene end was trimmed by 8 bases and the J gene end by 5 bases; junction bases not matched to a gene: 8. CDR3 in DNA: TGTGCCAGCGGGATGACAGGGTCCAATGAAAAACTGTTTTTT. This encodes CASGMTGSNEKLFF.

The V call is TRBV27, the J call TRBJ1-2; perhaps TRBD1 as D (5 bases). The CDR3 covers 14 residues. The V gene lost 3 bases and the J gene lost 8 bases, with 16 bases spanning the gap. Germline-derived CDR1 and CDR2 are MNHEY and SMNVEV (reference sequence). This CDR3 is CASSFGGSRGGYTF. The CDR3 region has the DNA TGTGCCAGCAGTTTCGGGGGGAGCCGGGGGGGCTACACCTTC.